The rows below give T cell receptor beta chains drawn from one sample of a study of CD8 T cells in ankylosing spondylitis. TCRdb itself ran the 5' RACE reads through MiXCR, one entry per CDR3 protein. The profile shows roughly 440,000 distinct CDR3 sequences, 17% of them singletons. The sample taken for sequencing was blood, either unsorted or a sorted T cell fraction (not recorded which). These receptors were collected from a male donor with ankylosing spondylitis. CDR3s include the opening cysteine and the closing phenylalanine or tryptophan. The D gene is left open where the match is weak. Clone size is stated in some rows and not others, as once, few, many or a class when expanded.

d_call	j_call	v_call	clone_size	cdr3_aa	cdr3_nt
NA	TRBJ1-2	TRBV11-3	NA	CASSSQIPYGYTF	TGTGCCAGCAGCTCACAAATCCCCTATGGCTACACCTTC
TRBD1	TRBJ2-5	TRBV5-1	few	CASSRRGEGAGGRETQYF	TGCGCCAGCAGCCGGAGGGGTGAAGGAGCAGGGGGCCGGGAGACCCAGTACTTC
NA	TRBJ1-1	TRBV20-1	NA	CSASQGIGTEAFF	TGCAGTGCTTCGCAGGGAATAGGCACTGAAGCTTTCTTT
NA	TRBJ1-5	TRBV19	few	CASGFPRDSNQPQHF	TGTGCCAGTGGTTTTCCGAGAGATAGCAATCAGCCCCAGCATTTT
NA	TRBJ1-6	TRBV4-1	NA	CASSQGRDSPLHF	TGCGCCAGCAGCCAAGGCAGGGATTCACCCCTCCACTTT
NA	TRBJ2-5	TRBV6-1	few	CASSTRRAGETQYF	TGTGCCAGCAGTACCCGGAGGGCCGGGGAGACCCAGTACTTC
NA	TRBJ2-3	TRBV13	NA	CASGVGSTDTQYF	TGTGCCAGCGGTGTCGGGAGCACAGATACGCAGTATTTT
NA	TRBJ1-4	TRBV18	NA	CASSRTPGVPNEKLFF	TGTGCCAGCTCCCGCACCCCAGGGGTGCCTAATGAAAAACTGTTTTTT
NA	TRBJ1-2	TRBV7-9	few	CASSLRPSDGYTF	TGTGCCAGCAGCCTACGACCGTCGGATGGCTACACCTTC
NA	TRBJ1-5	TRBV6-1	NA	CASKGRSVGHQPQHF	TGTGCCAGCAAAGGCAGGTCGGTGGGGCATCAGCCCCAGCATTTT
NA	TRBJ1-2	TRBV5-1	few	CASSLNQGFGYTF	TGCGCCAGCAGCTTGAACCAGGGTTTTGGCTACACCTTC
TRBD2	TRBJ2-7	TRBV4-2	NA	CASSHRLADYEQYF	TGTGCCAGCAGCCACCGACTAGCGGACTACGAGCAGTACTTC
NA	TRBJ1-3	TRBV9	NA	CASSPAGDSGNTIYF	TGTGCCAGCAGCCCAGCGGGAGACTCTGGAAACACCATATATTTT
NA	TRBJ1-1	TRBV5-5	NA	CASRDRLNTEAFF	TGTGCCAGCAGGGACAGATTGAACACTGAAGCTTTCTTT
NA	TRBJ1-2	TRBV20-1	NA	CSATDSLYGYTF	TGCAGTGCCACGGACAGCCTCTATGGCTACACCTTC
NA	TRBJ1-2	TRBV20-1	NA	CSAWTPEDYGYTF	TGCAGTGCTTGGACCCCGGAAGACTATGGCTACACCTTC
TRBD2	TRBJ2-1	TRBV2	few	CASSEERTSTEQFF	TGTGCCAGCAGTGAAGAGAGGACTAGTACCGAGCAGTTCTTC
NA	TRBJ2-3	TRBV11-2	few	CASSPRWLTGDASLDTQYF	TGTGCCAGCAGCCCTCGGTGGTTAACGGGAGACGCTAGCCTAGATACGCAGTATTTT
TRBD2	TRBJ2-3	TRBV10-3	NA	CAITGTSGPDTQYF	TGTGCCATCACGGGGACTAGCGGCCCAGATACGCAGTATTTT
NA	TRBJ1-4	TRBV20-1	many	CSARDSRSGTEKLFF	TGCAGTGCTAGAGATAGTAGGTCTGGCACTGAAAAACTGTTTTTT
NA	TRBJ2-1	TRBV27	few	CASRPGTAWDNEQFF	TGTGCCAGCAGACCAGGGACGGCCTGGGACAATGAGCAGTTCTTC
NA	TRBJ1-1	TRBV7-3	few	CASSLTPFSEAFF	TGTGCCAGCAGCTTAACCCCCTTTAGTGAAGCTTTCTTT
NA	TRBJ2-2	TRBV5-1	many	CASSPMVSGELFF	TGCGCCAGCAGCCCCATGGTGTCCGGGGAGCTGTTTTTT
NA	TRBJ1-2	TRBV18	NA	CASSPQNTGKGYTF	TGTGCCAGCTCACCACAAAATACAGGGAAAGGCTACACCTTC
NA	TRBJ2-5	TRBV7-2	NA	CASSPLGRGQETQYF	TGTGCCAGCAGCCCCCTTGGTAGGGGACAAGAGACCCAGTACTTC
NA	TRBJ1-6	TRBV6-5	many	CASSYWVSGLSSYNSPLHF	TGTGCCAGCAGTTATTGGGTGTCAGGCCTCAGCTCCTATAATTCACCCCTCCACTTT
TRBD1	TRBJ1-2	TRBV5-1	few	CASSYQPGQGISYGYTF	TGCGCCAGCAGCTACCAACCGGGACAGGGTATTTCCTATGGCTACACCTTC
NA	TRBJ2-1	TRBV7-9	NA	CASSLSPAGYYNEQFF	TGTGCCAGCAGCTTATCCCCAGCAGGGTACTACAATGAGCAGTTCTTC